This record covers a single TCR beta chain. Its antigen is undetermined. This specimen comes from a study of cytomegalovirus exposure and HLA in healthy donors. Study information: In a later analysis, it was reported that the 90 to 150 validation repertoires had been produced on the same platform as the roughly 700 repertoires belonging to the first cohort.

Overall study findings and caveats: Among the CMV-associated chains, a few were confirmed in vitro as specific for CMV antigens.

It was the 120-subject validation cohort, separate from the approximately 680-subject first cohort, to which the donors belonged. Clones were sequenced by immunoSEQ multiplex PCR, and TCRdb holds only the in-frame ones, with some missing. The table records tens of thousands of clones, roughly 96% of them present only once. The V gene's germline CDR1 is SNHLY and CDR2 FYNNEI. There are 15 residues in the CDR3. The V end was cut by 6 bases, the J end by 1 base, with 13 bases between. This chain uses TRBV2 with TRBJ1-5; D unclear. This clonotype was sampled from a man in his late teens or twenties in good health and CMV-seronegative. The sample was PBMCs. CDR3 nucleotides: TGTGCCAGCAGCCCGACGGAGGAGAGCAATCAGCCCCAGCATTTT. Translating it yields CASSPTEESNQPQHF. Based on the CDR3 plus reference TRBV2 and TRBJ1-5, the full variable domain is EPEVTQTPSHQVTQMGQEVILRCVPISNHLYFYWYRQILGQKVEFLVSFYNNEISEKSEIFDDQFSVERPDGSNFTLKIRSTKLEDSAMYFCASSPTEESNQPQHFGDGTRLSIL.